A single sample is the source of the 26 T cell receptor beta chains below, sequenced in a study of CD8+CD57+ T cells in acquired aplastic anemia. Genomic DNA acted as the template from which TCR beta VDJ combination and CDR3 sequence profiling were carried out. Each CDR3 protein is one row after TCRdb ran MiXCR on the reads. This sample has 150,000 to 200,000 distinct CDR3 sequences, with 40% to 55% found just once. In patients chosen for sequencing, flow cytometry had shown CD8+CD57+ cell expansion. Source material: sorted CD4+, CD8+, or CD8+CD57+ T cells (not recorded which) from PBMCs. Source of these receptors: a human donor with aplastic anemia.

The gene calls are TRBV10-1 and TRBJ2-5, with TRBD2 identical over 8 bases. The CDR3 length is 16 residues. The germline V gene has CDR1 WNHNN and CDR2 SYGVQD (reference sequence). Trimming removed 4 bases from V and 5 bases from J; junction bases left unmatched: 12. The CDR3 sequence is CASSAVRREDHETQYF. As DNA, the CDR3 is TGCGCCAGCAGTGCGGTCCGGCGGGAGGATCATGAGACCCAGTACTTC.

This clonotype was counted once. This CDR3 reads CASSWDRVGQETQYF. The CDR3 DNA reads as TGTGCCAGCAGTTGGGACAGGGTGGGCCAAGAGACCCAGTACTTC. V and J are TRBV6-5 and TRBJ2-5, with 9 bases identical to TRBD1. The CDR3 runs to 15 residues. Germline CDR1 and CDR2: MNHEY and SVGAGI. V lost 4 bases, J lost 1 base, and 4 bases stayed unmatched.

This clonotype was picked up a small number of times. The germline gene is not matched at one end of the junction; a read error may be the cause. V gene TRBV24-1 combines with J gene TRBJ1-5; weak D call: TRBD1 (5 bases). This CDR3 comprises 15 residues. CDR1 and CDR2 (germline): KGHDR, SFDVKD. CDR3 DNA sequence: TGTGCCAGCAGTTTATTCCCGACAGGCAATCAGCCCCAGCATTTT. It specifies CASSLFPTGNQPQHF.

The chain carries TRBV20-1 and TRBJ1-5; D might be TRBD1 (5 bases). Germline V CDR1 and CDR2: DFQATT, SNEGSKA (reference sequence). V lost 4 bases and J 2 bases, leaving 24 bases between the germline ends. The CDR3 loop spans 18 amino acids. The CDR3 coding sequence is TGCAGTGCTATATCCGGGCGCGGCACCGGGGGTGGCAATCAGCCCCAGCATTTT. Its translation is CSAISGRGTGGGNQPQHF.

The V call is TRBV5-1, the J call TRBJ1-6; no clear D gene. The CDR3 totals 15 residues. Trimming stripped 0 bases from V and 10 bases from J, with 14 bases between. Germline CDR1 is SGHRS and CDR2 is YFSETQ. The CDR3 DNA sequence: TGCGCCAGCAGCTTGGAGGTCGGGGTTGTCTCACCCCTCCACTTT. It yields the protein CASSLEVGVVSPLHF.

The CDR3 bases are TGTGCCAGCAGTGCTAGAGATAATAGGGTCTACAATGAGCAGTTCTTC. This codes for CASSARDNRVYNEQFF. This chain connects TRBV25-1 to TRBJ2-1; D uncertain. The V and J ends lost 4 bases and 3 bases respectively, with 16 bases between them. CDR1 MGHDK and CDR2 SYGVNS come from the germline V gene. This CDR3 comprises 16 residues.

In the case of this clonotype: The final CDR3 position lacks the conserved phenylalanine or tryptophan, pointing to a likely read error. The CDR3 sequence is CATSESGLGEQYL. CDR3 bases: TGTGCCACCAGTGAGTCGGGACTGGGCGAGCAGTACCTC. This sequence joins TRBV24-1 and TRBJ2-7, with D perhaps matching TRBD2 (6 bases). This CDR3 is built from 13 residues. The germline V gene has CDR1 KGHDR and CDR2 SFDVKD. Trimming removed 4 bases from V and 6 bases from J, with 12 bases in between.

The chain carries TRBV10-1 and TRBJ1-3, with unresolved D. This CDR3 spans 12 amino acids. Germline V gene data show CDR1 as WNHNN and CDR2 as SYGVQD (reference sequence). V was pared by 7 bases and J by 7 bases, with 11 bases between. The CDR3 DNA reads TGCGCCAGCATCAAGCGGGGTAACACCATATATTTT. This gives the protein CASIKRGNTIYF.

Many counts were recorded for this clonotype. This chain links TRBV6-5 with TRBJ1-1, with D tentatively TRBD1 (6 bases). This CDR3 has 12 amino acids. Per the germline V gene, CDR1 is MNHEY and CDR2 is SVGAGI. V was pared by 6 bases and J by 4 bases, with 9 bases between. CDR3 nucleotides: TGTGCCAGCAGACAGGGCCCCACTGAAGCTTTCTTT. It codes for CASRQGPTEAFF.

This clonotype was observed many times. The chain employs TRBV12-3 or TRBV12-4 and TRBJ1-1; D uncertain. The V end lost 6 bases, the J end lost 1 base, and 12 bases lay between the germline ends. This CDR3 is 14 amino acids long. The CDR3 is CASSLGSGNTEAFF. The CDR3 nucleotides are TGTGCCAGCAGCCTAGGGTCAGGGAACACTGAAGCTTTCTTT.

The V call is TRBV5-4, the J call TRBJ2-3; weak D call: TRBD2 (6 bases). The V end lost 4 bases, the J end lost 5 bases, and 14 bases lay between the germline ends. The CDR3 consists of 14 residues. The V gene's germline CDR1 is SGHNT and CDR2 YYREEE (reference sequence). CDR3 in amino acids: CASSAAGMQDTQYF. Here the CDR3 DNA reads TGTGCCAGCAGCGCTGCGGGAATGCAAGATACGCAGTATTTT.

This clonotype showed up just a few times. The chain recombines TRBV15 with TRBJ2-5; weak D call: TRBD1 (6 bases). The CDR3 extends over 15 amino acids. Germline V gene lookup returns CDR1 LNHNV and CDR2 YYDKDF (reference sequence). Trimming cost V 5 bases and J 5 bases, with 18 bases left between them. CDR3 coding DNA: TGTGCCACCAGCGAAGAGTGGGGGCTCGAGGAGACCCAGTACTTC. It encodes CATSEEWGLEETQYF.

In this sample, this clonotype turned up a few times. Just one base apart from a much larger clone, this may be a read error. J is TRBJ2-7 and V is TRBV6-5, with D tentatively TRBD1 or TRBD2 (5 bases each). Trimming took 4 bases from V and 6 from J, leaving 13 bases between them. The CDR3 contains 13 residues. The germline gives CDR1 MNHEY, CDR2 SVGAGI. The CDR3 sequence is CASSLARAGEQYF. The CDR3 DNA reads TGTGCCAGCAGTTTAGCCAGGGCGGGCGAGCAGTACTTC.

J is TRBJ2-7 and V is TRBV20-1, with 11 positions matching TRBD2. Germline V gene sequence: CDR1 DFQATT, CDR2 SNEGSKA (reference sequence). V shed 6 bases, J shed 0 bases, and the junction held 7 bases outside the gene matches. The CDR3 has 15 amino acids. Here the CDR3 DNA reads TGCAGTGCGGGGGGACTAGCGGTCCCCTCCTACGAGCAGTACTTC. As protein: CSAGGLAVPSYEQYF.

This clonotype was picked up many times. This chain links TRBV24-1 with TRBJ1-1, with D possibly matching TRBD1 (5 bases). In germline, CDR1 is KGHDR, CDR2 SFDVKD. The V gene lost 4 bases and the J gene lost 3 bases, with 14 bases spanning the gap. The CDR3 sequence is 15 residues long. CDR3 nucleotide sequence: TGTGCCACCAGTGACCCCCAGGGAGGGGACACTGAAGCTTTCTTT. Its protein is CATSDPQGGDTEAFF.

The chain combines TRBV7-9 with TRBJ1-3; no reliable D call. Trimming cost V 5 bases and J 0 bases, with 8 bases left between them. CDR3 length: 14 residues. CDR1 is SEHNR, CDR2 FQNEAQ, per germline (reference sequence). The CDR3 loop is CASSLSFSGNTIYF. CDR3 in DNA: TGTGCCAGCAGCCTGTCCTTCTCTGGAAACACCATATATTTT.

V gene TRBV7-8 combines with J gene TRBJ2-1; D possibly corresponds to TRBD2 (7 bases). Germline V CDR1 and CDR2: SGHVS, FQNEAQ. The CDR3 contains 15 residues. V was trimmed by 9 bases and J by 6 bases, leaving 21 bases between them. The CDR3, as DNA: TGTGCCAGTTACTCGGGACTACAGGGATTCAATGAGCAGTTCTTC. It specifies CASYSGLQGFNEQFF.

This chain uses TRBV29-1 with TRBJ1-1; D is unclear. Germline values: CDR1 SQVTM, CDR2 ANQGSEA. The CDR3 loop spans 13 amino acids. Trimming took off 4 bases at V and 4 bases at J, with 13 bases between the two ends. The CDR3: CSVVETEGTEAFF. Here the CDR3 DNA reads TGCAGCGTTGTAGAGACGGAGGGCACTGAAGCTTTCTTT.

This clonotype was seen only a few times. The chain carries TRBV10-3 and TRBJ2-1, with 11 bases lining up with TRBD2. The J segment lost 5 bases and the V segment lost 6 bases, leaving 6 bases of the junction unmatched. This CDR3 has 15 residues. The germline gives CDR1 ENHRY, CDR2 SYGVKD. The DNA for the CDR3 is TGTGCCATCAGCCTAACTAGCGGGGGTAACAATGAGCAGTTCTTC. Its protein product is CAISLTSGGNNEQFF.

The rearrangement links TRBV20-1 to TRBJ1-3; 10 bases agree with TRBD1. Germline trimming cut 3 bases from V and 4 bases from J; bases unmatched to any gene: 0. The CDR3 is made up of 13 amino acids. Germline V gene data show CDR1 as DFQATT and CDR2 as SNEGSKA (reference sequence). The CDR3 DNA is TGCAGTGCTAGGGGACAGGGGGGAAACACCATATATTTT. This translates into CSARGQGGNTIYF.

The rearrangement joins TRBV2 to TRBJ2-2; D is uncertain. Looked up from germline, CDR1 is SNHLY and CDR2 is FYNNEI. V was cut by 4 bases and J by 4 bases, with 4 bases left in between. CDR3 length equals 12 residues. The CDR3 loop reads CASSGFTGELFF. CDR3 DNA: TGTGCCAGCAGTGGTTTCACCGGGGAGCTGTTTTTT.

The chain employs TRBV11-2 and TRBJ2-3; a possible D gene is TRBD2 (5 bases). CDR3 length: 16 amino acids. CDR1 and CDR2 from the germline V gene are SGHAT and FQNNGV. Trimming removed 3 bases at V and 3 bases at J, with 16 bases between. The CDR3 loop reads CASSFRVLRATDTQYF. As DNA, the CDR3 is TGTGCCAGCAGCTTTAGGGTGTTGAGGGCGACAGATACGCAGTATTTT.

The chain is built from TRBV25-1 and TRBJ1-1; 8 positions match TRBD1. This CDR3 is 16 amino acids long. The V gene end was trimmed by 6 bases and the J gene end by 2 bases; junction bases not matched to a gene: 11. Germline-derived CDR1 and CDR2 are MGHDK and SYGVNS. CDR3 region: CASRTAGGSGNTEAFF. CDR3 DNA: TGTGCCAGCAGGACCGCAGGGGGCAGTGGAAACACTGAAGCTTTCTTT.

This clonotype was seen repeatedly, ten times or more. The chain uses TRBV6-5 and TRBJ2-3, with 9 bases aligning to TRBD2. The CDR3 contains 16 residues. The germline CDR1 and CDR2 sequences are MNHEY and SVGAGI. After removal of 0 bases from V and 1 base from J, the junction contained 2 bases not matched to a gene. CDR3 protein: CASSYSRLAGTDTQYF. The CDR3 DNA sequence: TGTGCCAGCAGTTACTCGAGACTAGCGGGCACAGATACGCAGTATTTT.

The table lists this clonotype with many counts. The chain uses TRBV14 and TRBJ2-7; no definite D call. Germline-derived CDR1 and CDR2 are SGHDN and FVKESK. The CDR3 is made up of 15 amino acids. V lost 3 bases and J lost 7, with 19 bases in between. CDR3 residues: CASSHVGFSSGEQYF. The CDR3, as DNA: TGTGCCAGCAGCCACGTCGGATTCTCTTCCGGGGAGCAGTACTTC.

Many counts were recorded for this clonotype. The genes are TRBV6-1 and TRBJ1-5; D is ambiguous. With 2 bases removed from V and 6 bases from J, the gap between germline ends came to 11 bases. From germline, CDR1 is MNHNS and CDR2 SASEGT. The CDR3 spans 14 residues. CDR3 region: CASSERPGGQPQHF. In DNA form, the CDR3 reads TGTGCCAGCAGTGAAAGACCCGGAGGTCAGCCCCAGCATTTT.